The T cell receptor (beta chain) under discussion was sequenced for a study of beta chain features in type 1 diabetes. On the study more broadly: No age, gender or cell yield differences were seen between patients and healthy donors.

This clone was detected only a few times. Its specificity is unknown. Trimming cost V 3 bases and J 0 bases, with 6 bases left between them. The CDR3 sequence is 13 residues long. The germline CDR1 and CDR2 sequences are SEHNR and FQNEAQ (reference sequence). The authors reverse transcribed all of the isolated RNA, so sequencing captured expressed TCRB transcripts. TCRdb's table, derived via immunoSEQ multiplex PCR, lists solely in-frame clones and lacks some. The sample consists of 600,000 or so clones, about 14% of them appearing once. General observations from the study: More deletions and fewer insertions at VDJ junctions were seen in type 1 diabetes patients. Type 1 diabetes patients had moderately but significantly shorter TCRB CDR3s in all four CD4+ subsets.

Sequenced: naive CD4+ T cells from blood. The rearrangement uses TRBV7-9 and TRBJ2-7; TRBD1 or TRBD2 may be the D gene (5 bases each). This sequence originates from a man between 18 and 29 years old with type 1 diabetes. In DNA, the CDR3 is TGTGCCAGCAGCTTGGGGGTCTCCTACGAGCAGTACTTC. Amino acids: CASSLGVSYEQYF. Complete variable domain (other parts from reference TRBV7-9 and TRBJ2-7): DTGVSQNPRHKITKRGQNVTFRCDPISEHNRLYWYRQTLGQGPEFLTYFQNEAQLEKSRLLSDRFSAERPKGSFSTLEIQRTEQGDSAMYLCASSLGVSYEQYFGPGTRLTVT.